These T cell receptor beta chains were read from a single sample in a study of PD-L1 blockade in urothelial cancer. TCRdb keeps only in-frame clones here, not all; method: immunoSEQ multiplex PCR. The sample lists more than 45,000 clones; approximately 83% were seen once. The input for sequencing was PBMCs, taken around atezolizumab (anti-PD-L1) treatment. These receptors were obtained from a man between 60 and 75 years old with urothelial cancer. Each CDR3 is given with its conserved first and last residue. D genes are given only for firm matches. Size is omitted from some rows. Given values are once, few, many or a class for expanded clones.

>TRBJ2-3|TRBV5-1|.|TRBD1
TGCGCCAGCAGCCCCCCTGGGACAGGGGTGGATACGCAGTATTTT
CASSPPGTGVDTQYF
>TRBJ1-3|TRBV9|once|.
TGTGCCAGCAGCGTAGGGACTGGTGGAAACACCATATATTTT
CASSVGTGGNTIYF
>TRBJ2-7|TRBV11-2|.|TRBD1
TGTGCCAGCAGCTTAGAACAGGGGTCCTACGAGCAGTACTTC
CASSLEQGSYEQYF
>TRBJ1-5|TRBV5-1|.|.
TGCGCCAGCAGCTTGGAAGCGGGGGAGAATCAGCCCCAGCATTTT
CASSLEAGENQPQHF
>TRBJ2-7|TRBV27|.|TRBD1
TGTGCCAGCAGTTTAAGGGGACAGGGGCATGCGGGGACCTACGAGCAGTACTTC
CASSLRGQGHAGTYEQYF
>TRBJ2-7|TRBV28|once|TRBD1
TGTGCCAGCAAGGCGGGGACAGGGACGCGTTGGCAGTACTTC
CASKAGTGTRWQYF
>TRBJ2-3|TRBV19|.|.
TGTGCCAGTAGTATAGGACGGGCAGATACGCAGTATTTT
CASSIGRADTQYF
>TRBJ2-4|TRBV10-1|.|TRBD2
TGCGCCAGCAGATCAACGGGACTAGCGGGGGGGGGAAACATTCAGTACTTC
CASRSTGLAGGGNIQYF
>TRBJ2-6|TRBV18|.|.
TGTGCCAGCTCACCCGGCGGGGCCACTGGGGCCAACGTCCTGACTTTC
CASSPGGATGANVLTF
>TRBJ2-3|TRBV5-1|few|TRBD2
TGCGCCAGCAGTGGAGCGGGGCGCACGGATACGCAGTATTTT
CASSGAGRTDTQYF
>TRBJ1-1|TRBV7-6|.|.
TGTGCCAGCAGCTTACGGGGACACCTTGAAGCTTTCTTT
CASSLRGHLEAFF
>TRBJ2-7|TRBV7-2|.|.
TGTGCCAGCAGCTTTTACCGCGGGTCCTCCCCCTACGAGCAGTACTTC
CASSFYRGSSPYEQYF
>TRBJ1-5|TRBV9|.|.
TGTGCCAGCAGCCTCTCCGGGAACCAGCCCCAGCATTTT
CASSLSGNQPQHF
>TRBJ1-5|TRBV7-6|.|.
TGTGCCAGCAGCTTAGGCGGCAAAAATCAGCCCCAGCATTTT
CASSLGGKNQPQHF
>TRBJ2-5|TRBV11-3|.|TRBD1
TGTGCCAGCAGCTCCAACGGACAGGGGCAAGAGACCCAGTACTTC
CASSSNGQGQETQYF
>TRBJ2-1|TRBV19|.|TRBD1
TGTGCCAGTAGTACGACAGGGGGAGGTGAGCAGTTCTTC
CASSTTGGGEQFF
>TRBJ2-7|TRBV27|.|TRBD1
TGTGCCAGCAGTCCCGACCCAGCGCGGGACAGGAGCTACGAGCAGTACTTC
CASSPDPARDRSYEQYF
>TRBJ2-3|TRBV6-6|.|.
TGTGCCAGCAGTTACCAGACTCGGGATACGCAGTATTTT
CASSYQTRDTQYF
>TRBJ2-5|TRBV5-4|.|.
TGTGCCAGCAGCTTGCTTCAGGGAGAGACCCAGTACTTC
CASSLLQGETQYF
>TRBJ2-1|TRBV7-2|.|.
TGTGCCAGCAGCTTAGTTGGGGGCGCGGACAATGAGCAGTTCTTC
CASSLVGGADNEQFF
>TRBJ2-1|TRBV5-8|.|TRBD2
TGTGCCAGCAGCTCGAGGGGACTACCGTCCTACAATGAGCAGTTCTTC
CASSSRGLPSYNEQFF
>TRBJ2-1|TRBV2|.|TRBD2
TGTGCCAGCCGAGGACTAGCGGGAGTGGTTGAGCAGTTCTTC
CASRGLAGVVEQFF
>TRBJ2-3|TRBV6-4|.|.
TGTGCCAGCAGTGACTCCCAGGGAAGCACAGATACGCAGTATTTT
CASSDSQGSTDTQYF
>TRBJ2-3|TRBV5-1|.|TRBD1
TGCGCCAGCAGCCCAGGGGGCGTTCTTAGCACAGATACGCAGTATTTT
CASSPGGVLSTDTQYF
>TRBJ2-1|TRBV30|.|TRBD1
TGTGCCTGGAGTGAGACAGGGATCGATGAGCAGTTCTTC
CAWSETGIDEQFF
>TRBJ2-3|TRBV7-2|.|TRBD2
TGTGCCAGCAGCTTACCAGCGGGACGTTTGACAGATACGCAGTATTTT
CASSLPAGRLTDTQYF
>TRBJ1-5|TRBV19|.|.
TGTGCCAGTAGTTTACCCAGGGGTAGCAATCAGCCCCAGCATTTT
CASSLPRGSNQPQHF
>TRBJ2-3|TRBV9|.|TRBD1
TGTGCCAGCAGCTTACGGCAGGGGGCGACAGATACGCAGTATTTT
CASSLRQGATDTQYF
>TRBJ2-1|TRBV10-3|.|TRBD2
TGTGCCATCAGTGAGTCCACTAGCGGGGGGCGAACCTACAATGAGCAGTTCTTC
CAISESTSGGRTYNEQFF
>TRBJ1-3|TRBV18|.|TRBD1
TGTGCCAGCTCACAAATGACAGGGAGCTCTGGAAACACCATATATTTT
CASSQMTGSSGNTIYF
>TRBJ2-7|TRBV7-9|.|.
TGTGCCAGCAGCAAGACTCTTGACGAGCAGTACTTC
CASSKTLDEQYF
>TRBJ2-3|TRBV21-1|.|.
TGTGCCAGCAGCAAAGCGCAGGGGACGCAGTATTTT
CASSKAQGTQYF
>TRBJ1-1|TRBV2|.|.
TGTGCCAGCGGGGAGGGGTGGGCTTTCTTT
CASGEGWAFF
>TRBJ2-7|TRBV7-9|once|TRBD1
TGTGCCAGCAGCCCCTCCGGAAGGACAGGGGTGGGGCAGTACTTC
CASSPSGRTGVGQYF
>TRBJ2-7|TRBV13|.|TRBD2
TGTGCCAGCAGCTTACTAGCGGGGGGTTTCTACGAGCAGTACTTC
CASSLLAGGFYEQYF
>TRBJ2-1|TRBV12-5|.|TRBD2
TGTGCTAGTTCCGGGACTAGCGGTTACAATGAGCAGTTCTTC
CASSGTSGYNEQFF
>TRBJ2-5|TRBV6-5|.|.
TGTGCCAGCAGTTACGCCGGGAGTTTGGGGACGGAGACCCAGTACTTC
CASSYAGSLGTETQYF
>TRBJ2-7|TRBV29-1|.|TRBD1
TGCAGTGGGATGGGGACAGGGGGACTAGAGCAGTACTTC
CSGMGTGGLEQYF
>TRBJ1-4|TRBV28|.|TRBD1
TGTGCCAGCAGTTCTCAAGACAGGGGACTTAATGAAAAACTGTTTTTT
CASSSQDRGLNEKLFF
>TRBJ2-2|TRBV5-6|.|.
TGTGCCAGCAGCTTGGGGTCAACAAACACCGGGGAGCTGTTTTTT
CASSLGSTNTGELFF
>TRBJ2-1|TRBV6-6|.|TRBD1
TGTGCCAGCAGTCCTGACAGGGCCCACAATGAGCAGTTCTTC
CASSPDRAHNEQFF
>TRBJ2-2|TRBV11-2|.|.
TGTGCCAGCAGCTTAGTGAGGGGGAAAAACACCGGGGAGCTGTTTTTT
CASSLVRGKNTGELFF
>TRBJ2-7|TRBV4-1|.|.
TGCGCCAGCAGCCAAGATTCCAGGGGCGCAACCACCTACGAGCAGTACTTC
CASSQDSRGATTYEQYF
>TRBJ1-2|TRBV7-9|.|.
TGTGCCAGCAGCAGCCAGCAGGGAACCTATGGCTACACCTTC
CASSSQQGTYGYTF
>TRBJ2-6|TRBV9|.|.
TGTGCCAGCAGCGTAACAGGAGTCTCTGGGGCCAACGTCCTGACTTTC
CASSVTGVSGANVLTF
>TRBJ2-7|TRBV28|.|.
TGTGCCAGCAGTCCCTGGGGAGGGACAGGACACTTTAATTGGTACTACGAGCAGTACTTC
CASSPWGGTGHFNWYYEQYF
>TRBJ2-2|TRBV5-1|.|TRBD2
TGCGCCAGCAGCCGACGGCCTAGCGGGGTAAACACCGGGGAGCTGTTTTTT
CASSRRPSGVNTGELFF
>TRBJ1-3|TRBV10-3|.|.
TGTGCCATCAGTGGGGCCAGCTCTGGAAACACCATATATTTT
CAISGASSGNTIYF